A single sample is the source of the 18 T cell receptor beta chains below, sequenced in a study of T cells after yellow fever vaccination. TCRdb re-analysed the 5' RACE reads in MiXCR, keeping a single row per CDR3 protein. The profile shows 90,000 to 150,000 distinct CDR3 sequences, about 7% of them singletons. Sequences were derived from CD4+ T cells sorted from PBMCs, sampled roughly seven weeks after the first yellow fever vaccination. These receptor sequences come from a man between 18 and 35 years old who received the YFV17D yellow fever vaccine.

This clonotype has at least ten counts. V usage is TRBV12-3 or TRBV12-4 and J usage is TRBJ2-1; tentatively, D is TRBD2 (6 bases). This CDR3 contains 11 residues. Trimming left V 11 bases short and J 4 bases short, with 9 bases between. The CDR3 protein is CACGVYNEQFF. CDR3 DNA sequence: TGTGCCTGCGGGGTTTACAATGAGCAGTTCTTC.

This clonotype was seen ten or more times. The chain has TRBV7-2 and TRBJ2-7, with 11 bases aligning to TRBD1. Germline CDR1 is SGHTA and CDR2 is FQGNSA. J lost 1 base, V lost 2 bases, and 7 bases had no gene match. The CDR3 extends over 17 amino acids. Here the CDR3 reads CASSLIPGTGGSYEQYF. CDR3 nucleotide sequence: TGTGCCAGCAGCTTAATTCCCGGGACAGGGGGTTCCTACGAGCAGTACTTC. The full variable domain, completed using reference TRBV7-2 and TRBJ2-7, is GAGVSQSPSNKVTEKGKDVELRCDPISGHTALYWYRQSLGQGLEFLIYFQGNSAPDKSGLPSDRFSAERTGGSVSTLTIQRTQQEDSAVYLCASSLIPGTGGSYEQYFGPGTRLTVT.

This clonotype was observed at least ten times. The V call is TRBV12-3 or TRBV12-4, the J call TRBJ1-5, with D possibly matching TRBD1 (5 bases). This CDR3 is 13 amino acids long. Trimming cost V 5 bases and J 4 bases, with 9 bases left between them. This chain's CDR3 is CASSQQENQPQHF. The CDR3 nucleotides read TGTGCCAGCAGTCAACAGGAGAATCAGCCCCAGCATTTT.

This clonotype was seen at least ten times. The gene calls are TRBV7-2 and TRBJ2-3; 9 bases align to TRBD1. CDR3 size: 15 residues. The V gene's germline CDR1 is SGHTA and CDR2 FQGNSA. The V gene end was trimmed by 4 bases and the J gene end by 3 bases; junction bases not matched to a gene: 5. The CDR3 reads CASSSRQGGTDTQYF. The CDR3 DNA reads as TGTGCCAGCAGCTCCCGACAGGGGGGTACAGATACGCAGTATTTT.

This clonotype showed up many times. The chain joins TRBV19 to TRBJ2-2; D not resolved. This CDR3 spans 13 amino acids. In germline, CDR1 is LNHDA, CDR2 SQIVND (reference sequence). For the CDR3, the DNA is TGTGCGAGTGGCAGACCGAACACCGGGGAGCTGTTTTTT. Its protein is CASGRPNTGELFF.

This clonotype has a handful of counts. DNA for the CDR3: TGTGCCAGCAGCGCCCCCGGGACAGGCCGCGAGACCCAGTACTTC. Its protein is CASSAPGTGRETQYF. The gene calls are TRBV5-4 and TRBJ2-5; TRBD1 aligns across 8 bases. V lost 4 bases and J lost 5; bases outside the gene matches: 10. CDR1 is SGHNT, CDR2 YYREEE, per germline (reference sequence). There are 15 residues in the CDR3.

The chain carries TRBV11-2 and TRBJ2-7, with 9 nucleotides matching TRBD2. Losses at the gene ends were 7 bases for V and 9 bases for J; bases not matched to a gene: 13. Germline CDR1 and CDR2: SGHAT and FQNNGV. The CDR3 sequence is 14 residues long. CDR3 coding DNA: TGTGCCAGCACCATAGGACTAGCGTCTCCTGTGCAGTACTTC. As protein: CASTIGLASPVQYF.

In this sample, this clonotype turned up many times. This sequence joins TRBV6-2 or TRBV6-3 and TRBJ1-5; D is ambiguous. Trimming pared 8 bases from V and 0 bases from J, leaving 23 bases between. Germline values: CDR1 MNHEY, CDR2 SVGEGT. CDR3 length: 18 residues. DNA of the CDR3: TGTGCCAGCCCCAAGATGCCCCTGGACCTTTATAGCAATCAGCCCCAGCATTTT. Its translation is CASPKMPLDLYSNQPQHF.

This clonotype was detected a few times. The rearrangement uses TRBV7-9 and TRBJ1-3; D remains unclear. CDR3 length equals 16 residues. V gave up 1 base and J gave up 4 bases, with 14 bases separating them. Germline V gene lookup returns CDR1 SEHNR and CDR2 FQNEAQ (reference sequence). The CDR3 region has the DNA TGTGCCAGCAGCTTAGGGGAGTGGCAGGTCGGAAACACCATATATTTT. It translates to CASSLGEWQVGNTIYF.

This clonotype was seen at least ten times. This chain joins TRBV4-2 and TRBJ2-7; the D gene is possibly TRBD1 (5 bases). CDR3 length equals 15 residues. Germline CDR1 reads LGHNA; CDR2 reads YNFKEQ. V lost 0 bases and J lost 6, with 15 bases in between. Here the CDR3 DNA reads TGTGCCAGCAGCCAAGATCCCCAGGGAAGGGGCGAGCAGTACTTC. Translating gives CASSQDPQGRGEQYF.

This clonotype has at least ten counts. The chain uses TRBV12-3 or TRBV12-4 and TRBJ1-1, with 8 positions matching TRBD1. V shed 3 bases and J 5 bases; nucleotides not matched to a gene: 5. The CDR3 runs 14 residues. The CDR3 region has the DNA TGTGCCAGCAGTTTCAGCAGGGGGCGAACTGAAGCTTTCTTT. It specifies CASSFSRGRTEAFF.

This clonotype was seen many times. The chain joins TRBV28 to TRBJ2-2; D is perhaps TRBD1 (6 bases). Germline CDR1 is MDHEN and CDR2 is SYDVKM. The CDR3 is 12 residues long. The V end was cut by 8 bases, the J end by 6 bases, with 10 bases between. CDR3 coding DNA: TGTGCCAGCGGAGGACAGCCCGGGGAGCTGTTTTTT. Amino acids: CASGGQPGELFF.

This clonotype has ten or more counts. The CDR3 spells CASSPESSPDSPLHF. The CDR3 coding sequence is TGCGCCAGCAGCCCCGAATCGTCCCCGGATTCACCCCTCCACTTT. The chain carries TRBV5-1 and TRBJ1-6; D unresolved. The germline V and J ends were trimmed by 4 bases and 8 bases, with 16 bases remaining between them. CDR3 length equals 15 residues. Germline V CDR1 and CDR2: SGHRS, YFSETQ. The variable domain in full, with the rest retrieved from reference TRBV5-1 and TRBJ1-6, is KAGVTQTPRYLIKTRGQQVTLSCSPISGHRSVSWYQQTPGQGLQFLFEYFSETQRNKGNFPGRFSGRQFSNSRSEMNVSTLELGDSALYLCASSPESSPDSPLHFGNGTRLTVT.

This clonotype was recorded at least ten times. V gene TRBV4-2 combines with J gene TRBJ2-3, with D possibly being TRBD2 (6 bases). V lost 0 bases and J lost 1, with 14 bases in between. The CDR3 covers 17 residues. The germline V gene encodes CDR1 LGHNA and CDR2 YNFKEQ. The chain's CDR3 is CASSQDFAASGTDTQYF. In DNA, the CDR3 is TGTGCCAGCAGCCAAGATTTCGCCGCTAGCGGCACAGATACGCAGTATTTT.

V usage is TRBV18 and J usage is TRBJ1-2; no reliable D call. Germline V CDR1 and CDR2: KGHSH, LQKENI. Trimming stripped 3 bases from V and 5 bases from J, with 10 bases between. CDR3 length: 13 amino acids. As DNA, the CDR3 is TGTGCCAGCTCACCTGAACGGGATTATGGCTACACCTTC. Translated, it gives CASSPERDYGYTF.

The gene calls are TRBV2 and TRBJ1-4; a weak D match, TRBD1 (5 bases). From germline, CDR1 is SNHLY and CDR2 FYNNEI. V was cut by 7 bases and J by 0 bases, with 9 bases left in between. CDR3 length: 14 residues. Here the CDR3 DNA reads TGTGCCAGCATCCAACAGGCAACTAATGAAAAACTGTTTTTT. Amino acids: CASIQQATNEKLFF.

There are many counts of this clonotype. The rearrangement joins TRBV12-3 or TRBV12-4 to TRBJ2-5; D may be TRBD2 (5 bases). The V gene lost 2 bases and the J gene lost 7 bases, with 5 bases spanning the gap. The CDR3 sequence is 11 residues long. The CDR3 reads CASSLSGTQYF. DNA for the CDR3: TGTGCCAGCAGTTTAAGCGGGACCCAGTACTTC.

As for this clonotype: This could be a read error, since a much larger clone is one nucleotide away. The chain is built from TRBV5-6 and TRBJ2-3; D gene ambiguous. Trimming took off 2 bases at V and 5 bases at J, with 6 bases between the two ends. Germline CDR1 SGHDT, CDR2 YYEEEE. The CDR3 is 12 residues long. The chain's CDR3 is CASSFPRDTQYF. The CDR3 DNA reads as TGTGCCAGCAGCTTCCCACGAGATACGCAGTATTTT.